These T cell receptor beta chains were read from a single sample in a study of control samples from healthy donors and cancer patients. Data came from immunoSEQ multiplex PCR; TCRdb stores just in-frame clones and leaves some out. This repertoire shows under 85,000 clones, 70% to 85% found once; its top ten account for approximately 10%. The sequencing input was PBMCs. The receptors come from a man between 60 and 75 years old with head and neck cancer. CDR3s include the opening cysteine and the closing phenylalanine or tryptophan. The D gene is left open where the match is weak. Rows may omit the clone size; those that give it use once, few, many or a size class.

>TRBV9|NA|few|TRBJ1-1|14
TGTGCCAGCAGCGGAAAACAGGGGAACACTGAAGCTTTCTTT
CASSGKQGNTEAFF
>TRBV7-9|NA|NA|TRBJ2-3|10
TGTGCCGGCGAAACAGATACGCAGTATTTT
CAGETDTQYF
>TRBV19|NA|NA|TRBJ1-5|14
TGTGCCAGTAGTATAGGGGGCGGATATCAGCCCCAGCATTTT
CASSIGGGYQPQHF
>TRBV14|TRBD2|NA|TRBJ2-1|21
TGTGCCAGCAGCCAAGCCCAGTGGGGGACTAGCGGGAGTTCGGCCTACAATGAGCAGTTCTTC
CASSQAQWGTSGSSAYNEQFF
>TRBV10-1|NA|NA|TRBJ2-5|14
TGCGCCAGCAGTAATTCGGATACGAGGCAGACCCAGTACTTC
CASSNSDTRQTQYF
>TRBV7-7|TRBD2|NA|TRBJ2-2|16
TGTGCCAGCAGCTTAGAAAGCGGGAGGGCCGGCGGGGAGCTGTTTTTT
CASSLESGRAGGELFF
>TRBV24-1|TRBD2|NA|TRBJ2-2|21
TGTGCCACCAGTGACCAGAAACTGACTAGCGGGAGGAGAGCGAACACCGGGGAGCTGTTTTTT
CATSDQKLTSGRRANTGELFF
>TRBV7-2|NA|NA|TRBJ2-5|15
TGTGCCAGCAGCTTAGCTTGGCGACCCCAAGAGACCCAGTACTTC
CASSLAWRPQETQYF
>TRBV27|TRBD1|NA|TRBJ2-3|14
TGTGCCAGCAGCTTACAGGGGGCCCCAGATACGCAGTATTTT
CASSLQGAPDTQYF
>TRBV19|NA|NA|TRBJ2-5|17
TGTGCCAGTAGTATTGGTTTCGGGGAGAAGGCTTATGAGACCCAGTACTTC
CASSIGFGEKAYETQYF
>TRBV20-1|NA|NA|TRBJ2-7|17
TGCAGTGCTAGTCGTGAGGTCAGCCCCTGGGTGTTAGGCGAGCAGTACTTC
CSASREVSPWVLGEQYF
>TRBV19|TRBD2|NA|TRBJ2-7|14
TGTGCCACAACCACTAGCGGGAGCTCGTACGAGCAGTACTTC
CATTTSGSSYEQYF
>TRBV5-1|TRBD2|NA|TRBJ2-1|21
TGCGCCAGCAGCTCGCAGGGAGCCGCGCCTAGCGGGACGAGCTCCTACAATGAGCAGTTCTTC
CASSSQGAAPSGTSSYNEQFF
>TRBV4-1|TRBD2|NA|TRBJ2-7|15
TGCGCCAGCAGAGGACTAGCGGGAGTGGGGTACGAGCAGTACTTC
CASRGLAGVGYEQYF
>TRBV24-1|NA|NA|TRBJ2-3|14
TGTGCCACCAGTGATTGGAGTAGCACAGATACGCAGTATTTT
CATSDWSSTDTQYF
>TRBV6-6|TRBD2|NA|TRBJ2-1|13
TGTGCCAGCAGTTCAGAGACTAGCAGTGAGCAGTTCTTC
CASSSETSSEQFF
>TRBV4-2|NA|once|TRBJ2-1|16
TGTGCCAGCAGCCAAGACCTCGCGGGCTCCTACAATGAGCAGTTCTTC
CASSQDLAGSYNEQFF
>TRBV5-4|TRBD1|NA|TRBJ1-2|14
TGTGCCAGCAGCTTGTTAGGGGGCTTGGAAGGCTACACCTTC
CASSLLGGLEGYTF
>TRBV3-1/TRBV3-2|NA|NA|TRBJ1-5|12
TGTGCCAGCAGCCAAGATGGGCAGCCCCAGCATTTT
CASSQDGQPQHF
>TRBV5-1|NA|NA|TRBJ2-2|14
TGCGCCAGCATGGAAGGTTCTCTCACCGGGGAGCTGTTTTTT
CASMEGSLTGELFF
>TRBV18|NA|NA|TRBJ1-6|13
TGTGCCAGCTCACCTCTGGGAGATTCACCCCTCCACTTT
CASSPLGDSPLHF
>TRBV27|NA|NA|TRBJ2-7|13
TGTGCCAGCAGTTGGGGGGAGACCTACGAGCAGTACTTC
CASSWGETYEQYF
>TRBV5-1|NA|NA|TRBJ2-7|14
TGCGCCAGCAGCTTGGATGGGGCATCCTACGAGCAGTACTTC
CASSLDGASYEQYF
>TRBV24-1|TRBD1|NA|TRBJ1-1|18
TGTGCCACCAGTGATTGGGCCAGGGGGCAAGATTGGAACACTGAAGCTTTCTTT
CATSDWARGQDWNTEAFF
>TRBV18|NA|NA|TRBJ2-3|13
TGTGCCAGCTCACCGCTCGATCAAGATACGCAGTATTTT
CASSPLDQDTQYF
>TRBV7-9|NA|NA|TRBJ2-5|13
TGTGCCAGCAGCTCGGGGAGCATGGAGACCCAGTACTTC
CASSSGSMETQYF
>TRBV2|NA|NA|TRBJ2-7|12
TGTGCCAGCAGTGGGCAGGTCTACGAGCAGTACTTC
CASSGQVYEQYF
>TRBV10-3|NA|NA|TRBJ2-7|15
TGTGCCATCAGTGAATGGACAGATCTGAGCTACGAGCAGTACTTC
CAISEWTDLSYEQYF
>TRBV25-1|TRBD1|NA|TRBJ1-3|16
TGTGCCAGCAGTGAATGGGACAGTCTGGGTGGAAACACCATATATTTT
CASSEWDSLGGNTIYF
>TRBV19|TRBD1|NA|TRBJ2-7|13
TGTGCCAGTAGTCCTCAGACAGGGGGCGAGCAGTACTTC
CASSPQTGGEQYF
>TRBV4-1|NA|NA|TRBJ2-3|14
TGCGCCAGCAGCCACGGGCAGTTCGCAGATACGCAGTATTTT
CASSHGQFADTQYF
>TRBV28|NA|NA|TRBJ1-4|12
TGTGCCAGCAGTTCCCCCCGAGAAAAACTGTTTTTT
CASSSPREKLFF
>TRBV27|NA|NA|TRBJ2-1|15
TGTGCCAGCGAAGTGGGGCGACCGCCCTACAATGAGCAGTTCTTC
CASEVGRPPYNEQFF
>TRBV19|NA|NA|TRBJ1-5|12
TGTGCCAGTAGCCTTTACCCCCAGCCCCAGCATTTT
CASSLYPQPQHF
>TRBV19|TRBD1|NA|TRBJ1-5|15
TGTGCCAGTATTATGACAGGGGAAGGCAATCAGCCCCAGCATTTT
CASIMTGEGNQPQHF
>TRBV2|NA|NA|TRBJ2-7|13
TGTGCCAGCAATAAAGAAAGGGGATACGAGCAGTACTTC
CASNKERGYEQYF
>TRBV2|TRBD2|NA|TRBJ2-3|17
TGTGCCAGCAGTGAATCGACTAGCGGGAGACGCACAGATACGCAGTATTTT
CASSESTSGRRTDTQYF
>TRBV6-6|TRBD1|few|TRBJ2-1|13
TGTGCCAGCAGTTATTCTCCCTTGGACAGGGAACTCTTC
CASSYSPLDRELF
>TRBV7-2|NA|NA|TRBJ2-5|13
TGTGCCAGCAGCTTAGCGGCACAAGAGACCCAGTACTTC
CASSLAAQETQYF
>TRBV30|NA|NA|TRBJ1-4|14
TGTGCCTGGACAGGGCGCTTGGCTAATGAAAAACTGTTTTTT
CAWTGRLANEKLFF
>TRBV18|NA|NA|TRBJ1-4|14
TGTGCCAGCTCACTGGGCCGGGGGAATGAAAAACTGTTTTTT
CASSLGRGNEKLFF
>TRBV19|NA|NA|TRBJ2-2|14
TGTGCCAGTAGTCCCTCGTCCCGAGAGGGGGAGCTGTTTTTT
CASSPSSREGELFF
>TRBV18|NA|few|TRBJ2-2|14
TGTGCCAGCTCACCACCGTCCCCCACCGGGGAGCTGTTTTTT
CASSPPSPTGELFF
>TRBV20-1|TRBD2|once|TRBJ2-3|15
TGCAGTGCTAGTGAGCTTCAGCGGGGAACAGATACGCAGTATTTT
CSASELQRGTDTQYF
>TRBV18|TRBD2|NA|TRBJ2-1|14
TGTGCCAGCTCACCACCGGGACTAGCGGAAGAGCAGTTCTTC
CASSPPGLAEEQFF